This TCR beta chain appears in the sequencing data of a study of cytomegalovirus exposure and HLA in healthy donors. Study-level information: Researchers found that around 80% of fewer than 450 genotyped donors fell within the Caucasian-associated ancestry cluster.

CDR3 length: 15 amino acids. Germline-derived CDR1 and CDR2 are SGHDT and YYEEEE. V dropped 4 bases and J dropped 3; count of bases not matched to a gene: 7. General study results and limits: A later analysis found that most CMV-associated TCR beta chains appeared HLA-restricted. From TCR beta sequences, most subjects' HLA-A and HLA-B alleles were reportedly predicted accurately. A later analysis linked fewer than 20,000 TCR beta sequences to HLA alleles at 0.05 false discovery rate.

In the PCR, 60 Vbeta and 13 Jbeta primers were used. Method: immunoSEQ multiplex PCR; TCRdb's copy keeps in-frame clones and lacks some. The profile shows 130,000 to 150,000 clones, 72% of them singletons. This clone was seen a few times. As yet, its antigen is unknown. The TCR was taken from a man aged 40-50 years in good health and CMV-seronegative. The rearrangement joins TRBV5-6 to TRBJ1-3, with 7 bases identical to TRBD1. The sequenced sample was PBMCs. CDR3 sequence reads: CASSTPHRGGNTIYF. The DNA for the CDR3 is TGTGCCAGCAGCACTCCCCACAGGGGTGGAAACACCATATATTTT. The full variable domain, with the rest looked up from reference TRBV5-6 and TRBJ1-3, is DAGVTQSPTHLIKTRGQQVTLRCSPKSGHDTVSWYQQALGQGPQFIFQYYEEEERQRGNFPDRFSGHQFPNYSSELNVNALLLGDSALYLCASSTPHRGGNTIYFGEGSWLTVV.